Below, 19 T cell receptor beta chains from the same sample are listed, as sequenced in a study of CD8+CD57+ T cells in acquired aplastic anemia. For CDR3 and TCR beta VDJ profiling, genomic DNA was the template used. TCRdb reprocessed the reads via MiXCR and lists one record per CDR3 protein. The sample shows 110,000 or so distinct CDR3 sequences, roughly 55% of them seen only once. Patients picked for sequencing had shown CD8+CD57+ cell expansion detected by flow cytometry. What was sequenced was sorted CD4+, CD8+, or CD8+CD57+ T cells (not recorded which) from PBMCs. These receptors were obtained from a human donor with aplastic anemia.

This chain uses TRBV25-1 with TRBJ2-2, with D unresolved. Germline CDR1 MGHDK, CDR2 SYGVNS. V was clipped by 0 bases and J by 2 bases, with 13 bases between them. The CDR3 runs 17 residues. The CDR3 sequence: CASSEYPPRSNTGELFF. DNA for the CDR3: TGTGCCAGCAGTGAATACCCACCAAGGAGTAACACCGGGGAGCTGTTTTTT.

On this clonotype: Mismatch with germline at one junction end may stem from a read error. The V gene is TRBV24-1, the J gene TRBJ2-3; 9 nucleotides match TRBD1. Germline V gene sequence: CDR1 KGHDR, CDR2 SFDVKD. The CDR3 sequence is 16 residues long. In nucleotides, the CDR3 is TGTGCCACCAGTGATTTCGGACAGGGGATGACAGATACACAGTATTTT. It encodes CATSDFGQGMTDTQYF.

This clonotype was found once. This chain uses TRBV5-1 with TRBJ2-3; D remains ambiguous. Germline lookup yields CDR1 SGHRS and CDR2 YFSETQ. Trimming took 2 bases from V and 4 from J, leaving 8 bases between them. This CDR3 spans 13 amino acids. The chain's CDR3 is CASSFSAPDTQYF. The CDR3 nucleotides read TGCGCCAGCAGCTTCTCGGCTCCAGATACGCAGTATTTT. Using reference TRBV5-1 and TRBJ2-3 for the parts outside the CDR3, the full variable domain is KAGVTQTPRYLIKTRGQQVTLSCSPISGHRSVSWYQQTPGQGLQFLFEYFSETQRNKGNFPGRFSGRQFSNSRSEMNVSTLELGDSALYLCASSFSAPDTQYFGPGTRLTVL.

In this sample, this clonotype turned up once. V usage is TRBV7-9 and J usage is TRBJ2-1; D uncertain. Germline V gene data show CDR1 as SEHNR and CDR2 as FQNEAQ (reference sequence). The CDR3 length is 13 residues. V lost 4 bases, J lost 4 bases, and 8 bases lay in between. CDR3 sequence: CASSSRRYNEQFF. The DNA of the CDR3 is TGTGCCAGCAGCTCTCGTCGGTACAATGAGCAGTTCTTC.

This clonotype has ten or more counts. The chain links TRBV7-9 to TRBJ2-2, with TRBD2 identical over 12 bases. The ends lost 5 bases at V and 2 bases at J; junction bases unmatched: 6. Germline V lookup: CDR1 SEHNR, CDR2 FQNEAQ (reference sequence). This CDR3 comprises 17 residues. CDR3 nucleotide sequence: TGTGCCAGCAGCCCATGGACTAGCGGGGTTAACACCGGGGAGCTGTTTTTT. It translates to CASSPWTSGVNTGELFF.

This chain links TRBV27 with TRBJ2-3, with D perhaps matching TRBD2 (6 bases). The CDR3 is 16 residues long. Germline V CDR1 and CDR2: MNHEY, SMNVEV (reference sequence). Trimming removed 6 bases at V and 2 bases at J, with 18 bases between. CDR3 sequence reads: CASRHRSSDYTDTQYF. CDR3 nucleotide sequence: TGTGCCAGCAGACACCGTTCTAGCGACTACACAGATACGCAGTATTTT.

V usage is TRBV19 and J usage is TRBJ2-7; 12 bases map to TRBD2. The CDR3 is 17 amino acids. J was trimmed by 5 bases and V by 1 base; bases with no gene match: 9. Germline assignment: CDR1 LNHDA and CDR2 SQIVND (reference sequence). The CDR3 reads CASSIGRLAGVGHEQYF. The CDR3 DNA is TGTGCCAGTAGTATAGGGCGACTAGCGGGAGTGGGGCACGAGCAGTACTTC. Looking up the rest from reference TRBV19 and TRBJ2-7 gives the full variable domain: DGGITQSPKYLFRKEGQNVTLSCEQNLNHDAMYWYRQDPGQGLRLIYYSQIVNDFQKGDIAEGYSVSREKKESFPLTVTSAQKNPTAFYLCASSIGRLAGVGHEQYFGPGTRLTVT.

This clonotype was seen many times. The V and J genes are TRBV7-9 and TRBJ2-1, with D possibly being TRBD1 (6 bases). The CDR3 consists of 11 residues. The germline CDR1 and CDR2 sequences are SEHNR and FQNEAQ (reference sequence). Trimming removed 3 bases from V and 10 bases from J, with 7 bases in between. The CDR3: CASSFGQEQFF. The CDR3 nucleotides are TGTGCCAGCAGCTTCGGACAGGAGCAGTTCTTC. Filled out from reference TRBV7-9 and TRBJ2-1, the complete variable domain reads DTGVSQNPRHKITKRGQNVTFRCDPISEHNRLYWYRQTLGQGPEFLTYFQNEAQLEKSRLLSDRFSAERPKGSFSTLEIQRTEQGDSAMYLCASSFGQEQFFGPGTRLTVL.

In its sample, this clonotype was seen a few times. V usage is TRBV2 and J usage is TRBJ1-1; D not certain. V shed 3 bases and J shed 3 bases, with 8 bases lying between them. There are 13 residues in the CDR3. CDR1 SNHLY and CDR2 FYNNEI come from the germline V gene. CDR3 sequence reads: CASSEWVDTEAFF. The DNA of the CDR3 is TGTGCCAGCAGTGAGTGGGTGGACACTGAAGCTTTCTTT.

J is TRBJ2-5 and V is TRBV15; 10 bases match TRBD2. The V gene's germline CDR1 is LNHNV and CDR2 YYDKDF (reference sequence). The trim removed 3 bases at V and 1 base at J, leaving 8 bases unmatched. The CDR3 loop spans 17 amino acids. The CDR3 protein is CATSRGWQRGGQETQYF. CDR3 nucleotide sequence: TGTGCCACCAGCAGGGGTTGGCAGCGGGGGGGCCAAGAGACCCAGTACTTC.

The gene calls are TRBV5-1 and TRBJ1-2; D is unresolved. CDR3 size: 12 residues. Germline lookup yields CDR1 SGHRS and CDR2 YFSETQ. Trimming removed 3 bases at V and 8 bases at J, with 11 bases between. CDR3 amino acids: CASSWGSRGYTF. CDR3 nucleotides: TGCGCCAGCAGCTGGGGTTCTCGCGGCTACACCTTC.

In its sample, this clonotype was seen a few times. The missing conserved phenylalanine or tryptophan at the end of this CDR3 makes a read error likely. The CDR3 DNA reads as TGTGCCAGCAACCCTCCAGCGGGAGGCCCCTACAATGAGCAGTTCCTC. This translates into CASNPPAGGPYNEQFL. The chain recombines TRBV13 with TRBJ2-1, with 9 bases matching TRBD2. Looked up from germline, CDR1 is PRHDT and CDR2 is FYEKMQ (reference sequence). The CDR3 consists of 16 residues. Germline trimming cut 7 bases from V and 2 bases from J; bases unmatched to any gene: 9.

Of note for this clonotype: With a much larger clone just one base away, this may be a read error. J is TRBJ1-2 and V is TRBV4-1; 9 nucleotides align to TRBD1. This CDR3 region has 16 residues. Germline CDR1 and CDR2: MGHRA and YSYEKL. Here the CDR3 DNA reads TGCGCCAGCGGCCAAGATTTAACAGGGGGCTACTATGGCTACACCTTC. Translation gives CASGQDLTGGYYGYTF.

The genes are TRBV12-5 and TRBJ2-2, with D perhaps being TRBD1 or TRBD2 (5 bases each). Germline V gives CDR1 LGHNT, CDR2 FRNRAP. V was pared by 0 bases and J by 13 bases, with 15 bases between. The CDR3 runs to 14 residues. The CDR3 loop is CASGLVPGDSGLFF. The CDR3 DNA follows: TGTGCTAGTGGTTTGGTACCAGGAGACAGCGGGCTGTTTTTT. Together with reference TRBV12-5 and TRBJ2-2, the CDR3 gives the full variable domain: DARVTQTPRHKVTEMGQEVTMRCQPILGHNTVFWYRQTMMQGLELLAYFRNRAPLDDSGMPKDRFSAEMPDATLATLKIQPSEPRDSAVYFCASGLVPGDSGLFFGEGSRLTVL.

Notes on this clonotype: Mismatch with germline at one junction end may stem from a read error. The V gene is TRBV27, the J gene TRBJ2-7, with 13 bases identical to TRBD2. The CDR3 covers 16 residues. From germline, CDR1 is MNHEY and CDR2 SMNVEV (reference sequence). The CDR3 nucleotides are TGTGCCAGCAGCTTTACTAGCGGGGGGGCCGGCGGGGAGCTGTACTTC. As protein: CASSFTSGGAGGELYF.

The rearrangement uses TRBV12-3 or TRBV12-4 and TRBJ2-7; the D is unclear. CDR3 length: 12 amino acids. The V end was cut by 6 bases, the J end by 3 bases, with 9 bases between. CDR3 in DNA: TGTGCCAGCAGCAGGAGCTTCTACGAGCAGTACTTC. Amino acid sequence: CASSRSFYEQYF.

This clonotype was recorded once. V is TRBV6-2 or TRBV6-3 and J is TRBJ1-2; D is unresolved. Germline lookup yields CDR1 MNHEY and CDR2 SVGEGT. The CDR3 is 13 residues long. V lost 5 bases and J 0 bases, leaving 7 bases between the germline ends. CDR3 DNA: TGTGCCAGCAGTCAAAATACTAACTATGGCTACACCTTC. It yields the protein CASSQNTNYGYTF.

Points on this clonotype: Compared with germline, one end of the junction differs, possibly owing to a read error. The chain is built from TRBV2 and TRBJ2-1, with D perhaps TRBD2 (6 bases). Germline-derived CDR1 and CDR2 are SNHLY and FYNNEI. This CDR3 is built from 14 residues. The CDR3 DNA reads TGTGCCTTCCAAGGAGGGACGGGCTCGAATGTGCAGTTCTTC. Its protein is CAFQGGTGSNVQFF. The variable domain in full, completed from reference TRBV2 and TRBJ2-1, reads EPEVTQTPSHQVTQMGQEVILRCVPISNHLYFYWYRQILGQKVEFLVSFYNNEISEKSEIFDDQFSVERPDGSNFTLKIRSTKLEDSAMYFCAFQGGTGSNVQFFGPGTRLTVL.

On this clonotype: This could be a read error, since a much larger clone is one nucleotide away. The chain has TRBV4-1 and TRBJ2-7; D tentatively reads TRBD1 or TRBD2 (5 bases each). This CDR3 contains 16 residues. Germline values: CDR1 MGHRA, CDR2 YSYEKL. CDR3 sequence reads: CASGQESTGTLGEQYF. The CDR3 DNA reads TGCGCCAGCGGCCAAGAATCAACGGGGACCCTGGGCGAGCAGTACTTC.